This TCR beta chain was sequenced in a study of T-cell reconstitution after alpha-beta-depleted transplantation in children. Preparation of the TCRbeta library involved a method that used unique molecular identifiers. TCRdb reprocessed the PCR reads via MiXCR and lists one record per CDR3 protein. The table shows some 290,000 distinct CDR3 sequences, with nearly 10% occurring only once. Sequencing used PBMCs from the stem cell graft donor, obtained from the stem cell graft. This TCR was recovered from a human donor who donated a stem cell graft to a child with SCID.

The CDR3 loop reads CSASSSLGFFTDTQYF. The CDR3 nucleotides read TGCAGTGCTAGTAGTAGCCTCGGCTTTTTCACAGATACGCAGTATTTT. V usage is TRBV20-1 and J usage is TRBJ2-3, with D unresolved. Germline V gene data show CDR1 as DFQATT and CDR2 as SNEGSKA (reference sequence). The CDR3 totals 16 residues. The ends were cut back, 3 bases at V and 2 bases at J, with 18 bases in the middle.